This T cell receptor (beta chain) came from a study of blood T cells in healthy people across ages. Study observations and caveats: There was no known CMV status for donors, so expanded clonotype changes were possibly confounded.

A J-beta primer mix and a sample-barcoded 5' primer were used in a second PCR of roughly 7 to 12 cycles. A single record per CDR3 protein comes from TCRdb applying MiXCR to the 5' RACE reads. The sample holds about 1 million distinct CDR3 sequences; 40% to 45% are singletons and the top ten take under 20%. Aged roughly 6 to 90, donors were systemically healthy Caucasians from Russia. A remark on this clonotype: The antigen is not known.

The CDR3 is 13 amino acids. This TCR derives from a woman aged 60 to 75 in good health. The chain recombines TRBV12-3 or TRBV12-4 with TRBJ2-4; no reliable D call. The J call may be wrong; the DNA end is better matched by TRBJ2-7. The material sequenced was blood. The CDR3 sequence: CASGDNFAYEQYF. The CDR3, as DNA: TGTGCCAGCGGAGATAACTTTGCCTACGAGCAGTACTTC.